Below, 28 T cell receptor beta chains from the same sample are listed, as sequenced in a study of shared clonotypes between healthy human individuals. Measured with immunoSEQ multiplex PCR; TCRdb has only the in-frame clones, and not every one. Among a few million clones, approximately 93% were seen once, and the ten largest hold about 0.39%. The specimen sequenced was naive CD4+ T cells from PBMCs. Subset defined: CD45RA+ positively selected. The receptor set was obtained from a young man in good health. Some clones in this sample may be carry-over from other donors' samples.

J is TRBJ2-3 and V is TRBV19; no reliable D call. The V end lost 5 bases, the J end lost 0 bases, and 6 bases lay between the germline ends. Per the germline V gene, CDR1 is LNHDA and CDR2 is SQIVND (reference sequence). There are 13 residues in the CDR3. In DNA, the CDR3 is TGTGCCAGTAGTGATACTAGCACAGATACGCAGTATTTT. Its protein is CASSDTSTDTQYF. The full variable domain, with the rest looked up from reference TRBV19 and TRBJ2-3, is DGGITQSPKYLFRKEGQNVTLSCEQNLNHDAMYWYRQDPGQGLRLIYYSQIVNDFQKGDIAEGYSVSREKKESFPLTVTSAQKNPTAFYLCASSDTSTDTQYFGPGTRLTVL.

J is TRBJ2-6 and V is TRBV6-6; D is ambiguous. The CDR3 runs to 15 residues. V shed 2 bases and J shed 1 base, with 6 bases lying between them. Germline V gene lookup returns CDR1 MNHNY and CDR2 SVGAGI (reference sequence). The CDR3 DNA reads TGTGCCAGCAGTTACGGGTTTTCTGGGGCCAACGTCCTGACTTTC. Translating gives CASSYGFSGANVLTF.

This sequence joins TRBV7-8 and TRBJ1-2, with 7 positions matching TRBD1. J was trimmed by 4 bases and V by 2 bases; bases with no gene match: 7. The CDR3 is 15 residues long. Per the germline V gene, CDR1 is SGHVS and CDR2 is FQNEAQ. CDR3 loop: CASSLTPGTVYGYTF. The CDR3 DNA is TGTGCCAGCAGCTTAACACCCGGGACAGTCTATGGCTACACCTTC.

The gene calls are TRBV11-2 and TRBJ1-3; 7 nucleotides align to TRBD1. The CDR3 totals 14 residues. V shed 5 bases, J shed 2 bases, and the junction held 3 bases outside the gene matches. Germline lookup yields CDR1 SGHAT and CDR2 FQNNGV. The CDR3 DNA sequence: TGTGCCAGCAGCCGAGACAGGGCTGGAAACACCATATATTTT. Residues: CASSRDRAGNTIYF.

V and J are TRBV2 and TRBJ2-5; possible D gene TRBD2, 5 bases. V lost 7 bases to trimming and J lost 4 bases, with 16 bases between them. Germline CDR1 reads SNHLY; CDR2 reads FYNNEI. The CDR3 totals 14 residues. The CDR3 coding sequence is TGTGCCAGCATCGAAGGAGGCAGCAGAGAGACCCAGTACTTC. Protein product: CASIEGGSRETQYF.

The gene calls are TRBV11-2 and TRBJ2-5, with a possible D match to TRBD1 (6 bases). V lost 4 bases and J 1 base, leaving 16 bases between the germline ends. CDR3 length equals 16 residues. Germline CDR1 reads SGHAT; CDR2 reads FQNNGV. The CDR3 sequence: CASSYRQGQIQETQYF. The CDR3 DNA is TGTGCCAGCAGCTATCGTCAAGGACAGATCCAAGAGACCCAGTACTTC.

The J gene is TRBJ1-4, the V gene TRBV27; 8 bases map to TRBD1. The CDR3 covers 15 residues. Germline V gene lookup returns CDR1 MNHEY and CDR2 SMNVEV (reference sequence). V trimming: 5 bases; J trimming: 7 bases; junction bases outside the gene matches: 9. CDR3 sequence: CASSRSRGPGEKLFF. DNA for the CDR3: TGTGCCAGCAGTCGATCCAGGGGGCCAGGTGAAAAACTGTTTTTT.

The chain has TRBV2 and TRBJ1-1; D is undetermined. Deletions cut 9 bases from V and 0 bases from J, with 11 bases between. The CDR3 length is 13 residues. Germline CDR1 is SNHLY and CDR2 is FYNNEI. The CDR3 DNA reads as TGTGCCAGTAGGGTAGGGATGAACACTGAAGCTTTCTTT. Translation gives CASRVGMNTEAFF.

This chain links TRBV7-6 with TRBJ2-1, with D tentatively TRBD1 (6 bases). V lost 1 base and J 8 bases, leaving 15 bases between the germline ends. Looked up from germline, CDR1 is SGHVS and CDR2 is FNYEAQ. The CDR3 loop spans 15 amino acids. CDR3 in amino acids: CASSLGQGSYDEQFF. In DNA form, the CDR3 reads TGTGCCAGCAGCTTAGGGCAGGGGTCGTACGATGAGCAGTTCTTC.

The chain has TRBV19 and TRBJ2-1; a possible D gene is TRBD1 (5 bases). The germline V gene has CDR1 LNHDA and CDR2 SQIVND (reference sequence). CDR3 length: 14 amino acids. V was clipped by 6 bases and J by 0 bases, with 9 bases between them. Written as DNA, the CDR3 is TGTGCCAGTAGCCCCAGGGTCTCCTACAATGAGCAGTTCTTC. It yields the protein CASSPRVSYNEQFF.

The chain employs TRBV15 and TRBJ2-1; the D is unclear. Germline lookup yields CDR1 LNHNV and CDR2 YYDKDF (reference sequence). The CDR3 sequence is 14 residues long. Deletions cut 2 bases from V and 7 bases from J, with 12 bases between. The CDR3, as DNA: TGTGCCACCAGCAGACAGTTGAGTGGGAATGAGCAGTTCTTC. Amino acids: CATSRQLSGNEQFF. The full variable domain, with the rest looked up from reference TRBV15 and TRBJ2-1, is DAMVIQNPRYQVTQFGKPVTLSCSQTLNHNVMYWYQQKSSQAPKLLFHYYDKDFNNEADTPDNFQSRRPNTSFCFLDIRSPGLGDTAMYLCATSRQLSGNEQFFGPGTRLTVL.

The rearrangement joins TRBV20-1 to TRBJ1-1; D not resolved. Germline CDR1 DFQATT, CDR2 SNEGSKA (reference sequence). The CDR3 sequence is 11 residues long. V lost 7 bases, J lost 4 bases, and 10 bases lay in between. DNA of the CDR3: TGCAGTGTTTCCAAGGCCACTGAAGCTTTCTTT. Protein product: CSVSKATEAFF.

Concerning this clone itself: The same CDR3 is also encoded by other DNA sequences in this sample. The gene calls are TRBV5-6 and TRBJ2-7, with 15 bases identical to TRBD2. Germline CDR1 and CDR2: SGHDT and YYEEEE. The ends lost 4 bases at V and 4 bases at J; junction bases unmatched: 3. This CDR3 spans 15 amino acids. This CDR3 is CASSPGLAGGYEQYF. The DNA of the CDR3 is TGTGCCAGCAGCCCGGGACTAGCGGGGGGTTACGAGCAGTACTTC.

The rearrangement links TRBV9 to TRBJ1-1, with D perhaps TRBD1 (5 bases). The V gene's germline CDR1 is SGDLS and CDR2 YYNGEE. The CDR3 runs to 15 residues. V was cut by 6 bases and J by 3 bases, with 18 bases left in between. The CDR3 sequence: CASTPLGGTYTEAFF. The CDR3 region has the DNA TGTGCCAGCACCCCCCTCGGGGGAACGTACACTGAAGCTTTCTTT.

The chain couples TRBV5-1 to TRBJ2-4, with 8 positions matching TRBD2. V trimming: 5 bases; J trimming: 1 base; junction bases outside the gene matches: 14. This CDR3 contains 18 residues. Germline V lookup: CDR1 SGHRS, CDR2 YFSETQ. The CDR3 nucleotides are TGCGCCAGCAGTCCTACTAGCGGCCCTGCGGGGGCCAAAAACATTCAGTACTTC. Translated: CASSPTSGPAGAKNIQYF.

This sequence joins TRBV28 and TRBJ2-5, with D unresolved. CDR1 and CDR2 (germline): MDHEN, SYDVKM. The CDR3 consists of 12 residues. V was shortened by 6 bases and J by 5 bases, with 10 bases between the two germline ends. This CDR3 is CASRTVRETQYF. The CDR3 DNA sequence: TGTGCCAGCAGGACTGTAAGGGAGACCCAGTACTTC.

This clone has a single count. The chain recombines TRBV18 with TRBJ2-7, with TRBD2 identical over 8 bases. After removal of 2 bases from V and 3 bases from J, the junction contained 3 bases not matched to a gene. Germline V CDR1 and CDR2: KGHSH, LQKENI. The CDR3 has 14 residues. The chain's CDR3 is CASSPTAGDYEQYF. The CDR3 DNA is TGTGCCAGCTCACCAACAGCGGGAGACTACGAGCAGTACTTC.

The V call is TRBV5-1, the J call TRBJ1-1; weak D call: TRBD1 (5 bases). Trimming cost V 4 bases and J 1 base, with 14 bases left between them. The length of the CDR3 is 15 residues. Per germline, CDR1 SGHRS and CDR2 YFSETQ. In DNA, the CDR3 is TGCGCCAGCAGCCGGGGCTTCGGCGGGAACACTGAAGCTTTCTTT. Amino acids: CASSRGFGGNTEAFF. Filled out from reference TRBV5-1 and TRBJ1-1, the complete variable domain reads KAGVTQTPRYLIKTRGQQVTLSCSPISGHRSVSWYQQTPGQGLQFLFEYFSETQRNKGNFPGRFSGRQFSNSRSEMNVSTLELGDSALYLCASSRGFGGNTEAFFGQGTRLTVV.

This chain links TRBV5-8 with TRBJ2-5; D possibly matches TRBD1 or TRBD2 (6 bases each). Germline lookup yields CDR1 SGHTS and CDR2 YDEGEE. Trimming stripped 0 bases from V and 2 bases from J, with 17 bases between. This CDR3 region has 17 residues. CDR3 sequence: CASSLEGGQQAQETQYF. The CDR3, as DNA: TGTGCCAGCAGCTTGGAGGGGGGTCAGCAAGCTCAAGAGACCCAGTACTTC.

The J gene is TRBJ2-5, the V gene TRBV29-1; D remains unclear. The end of the DNA is better explained by TRBJ2-7, so the J call may be wrong. The germline CDR1 and CDR2 sequences are SQVTM and ANQGSEA. This CDR3 spans 13 amino acids. This CDR3 reads CSVHGRHSYEQYF. The CDR3 coding sequence is TGCAGCGTCCATGGACGACATTCCTACGAGCAGTACTTC.

V usage is TRBV30 and J usage is TRBJ1-4, with 8 bases that match TRBD1. Germline CDR1 GTSNPN, CDR2 SVGIG (reference sequence). This CDR3 has 13 residues. The V segment lost 4 bases and the J segment 5 bases; nucleotides outside the gene matches: 3. CDR3 residues: CAWKGQANEKLFF. Here the CDR3 DNA reads TGTGCCTGGAAGGGACAGGCAAATGAAAAACTGTTTTTT.

The chain couples TRBV2 to TRBJ2-3; 7 bases map to TRBD2. Germline values: CDR1 SNHLY, CDR2 FYNNEI. CDR3 length equals 15 residues. V dropped 8 bases and J dropped 4; count of bases not matched to a gene: 12. The CDR3 DNA sequence: TGTGCCAGCTTGCGGGAGACGGCGGGACCAGATACGCAGTATTTT. It specifies CASLRETAGPDTQYF.

DNA of the CDR3: TGTGCCAGCGGCAGGGACAACCCCTACGAGCAGTACTTC. Its translation is CASGRDNPYEQYF. The rearrangement uses TRBV2 and TRBJ2-7, with D perhaps matching TRBD1 (6 bases). Trimming shortened V by 8 bases and J by 2 bases, and 13 bases separated the two germline ends. CDR3 length: 13 amino acids. The germline V gene has CDR1 SNHLY and CDR2 FYNNEI.

The rearrangement uses TRBV15 and TRBJ2-7, with D possibly matching TRBD1 (5 bases). Trimming left V 5 bases short and J 7 bases short, with 15 bases between. The CDR3 runs to 13 residues. Per the germline V gene, CDR1 is LNHNV and CDR2 is YYDKDF (reference sequence). Written as DNA, the CDR3 is TGTGCCACCAGCGGGGCCCCGGCAGGTGAGCAGTACTTC. Its protein product is CATSGAPAGEQYF. Full variable domain (remainder filled in from reference TRBV15 and TRBJ2-7): DAMVIQNPRYQVTQFGKPVTLSCSQTLNHNVMYWYQQKSSQAPKLLFHYYDKDFNNEADTPDNFQSRRPNTSFCFLDIRSPGLGDTAMYLCATSGAPAGEQYFGPGTRLTVT.

The V and J genes are TRBV11-3 and TRBJ1-5; D unresolved. V lost 1 base and J 1 base, leaving 8 bases between the germline ends. The CDR3 is made up of 15 amino acids. Germline values: CDR1 SGHNT, CDR2 YENEEA. CDR3 DNA: TGTGCCAGCAGCTTAGCCCCGACCAGCAATCAGCCCCAGCATTTT. Residues: CASSLAPTSNQPQHF.

Worth noting for this clone: Within the sample, other DNA sequences also encode this same CDR3. CDR3 in DNA: TGCGCCAGCAGCTTGAAGGGGGAGAACACTGAAGCTTTCTTT. Protein: CASSLKGENTEAFF. The rearrangement uses TRBV5-1 and TRBJ1-1; D may be TRBD1 (6 bases). V lost 1 base and J 1 base, leaving 8 bases between the germline ends. The germline V gene encodes CDR1 SGHRS and CDR2 YFSETQ. The CDR3 is 14 residues long.

The chain carries TRBV7-9 and TRBJ1-2; D possibly corresponds to TRBD1 (6 bases). Deletions cut 7 bases from V and 5 bases from J, with 26 bases between. This CDR3 is 17 amino acids long. The V gene's germline CDR1 is SEHNR and CDR2 FQNEAQ (reference sequence). The CDR3 here is CASTSTGAQNQKYGYTF. The CDR3 DNA sequence: TGTGCCAGCACTTCGACGGGGGCGCAGAATCAGAAGTATGGCTACACCTTC.

This clone was picked up a small number of times. The rearrangement uses TRBV29-1 and TRBJ1-1; D not certain. Germline V gene data show CDR1 as SQVTM and CDR2 as ANQGSEA. V lost 5 bases and J 5 bases, leaving 18 bases between the germline ends. CDR3 length: 14 amino acids. The chain's CDR3 is CSVNPILRETEAFF. For the CDR3, the DNA is TGCAGCGTTAACCCCATCCTTCGAGAAACTGAAGCTTTCTTT.